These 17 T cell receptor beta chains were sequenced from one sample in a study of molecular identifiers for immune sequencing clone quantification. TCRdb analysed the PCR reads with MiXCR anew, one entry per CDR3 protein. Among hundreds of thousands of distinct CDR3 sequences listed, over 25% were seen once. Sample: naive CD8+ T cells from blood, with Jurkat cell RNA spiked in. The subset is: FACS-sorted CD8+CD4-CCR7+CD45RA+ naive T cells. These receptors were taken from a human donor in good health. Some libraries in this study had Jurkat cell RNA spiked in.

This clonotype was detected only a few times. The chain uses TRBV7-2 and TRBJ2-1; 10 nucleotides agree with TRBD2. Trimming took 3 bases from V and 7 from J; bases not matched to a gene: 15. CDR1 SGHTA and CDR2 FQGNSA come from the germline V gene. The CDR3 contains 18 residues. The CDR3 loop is CASSFTSGDGRFVNEQFF. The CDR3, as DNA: TGTGCCAGCAGCTTTACTAGCGGGGACGGTAGATTCGTAAATGAGCAGTTCTTC.

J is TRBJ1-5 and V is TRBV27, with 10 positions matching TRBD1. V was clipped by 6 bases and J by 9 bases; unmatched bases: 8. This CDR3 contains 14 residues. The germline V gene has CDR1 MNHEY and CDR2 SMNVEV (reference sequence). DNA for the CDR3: TGTGCCAGCAGGCCGGGACAGGGGACCGGGCCCCAGCATTTT. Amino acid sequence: CASRPGQGTGPQHF.

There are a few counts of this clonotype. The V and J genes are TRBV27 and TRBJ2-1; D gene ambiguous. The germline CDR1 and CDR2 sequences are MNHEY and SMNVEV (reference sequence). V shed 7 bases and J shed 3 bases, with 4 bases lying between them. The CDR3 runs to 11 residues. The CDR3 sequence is CASTDYNEQFF. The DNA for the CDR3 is TGTGCCAGCACTGACTACAATGAGCAGTTCTTC.

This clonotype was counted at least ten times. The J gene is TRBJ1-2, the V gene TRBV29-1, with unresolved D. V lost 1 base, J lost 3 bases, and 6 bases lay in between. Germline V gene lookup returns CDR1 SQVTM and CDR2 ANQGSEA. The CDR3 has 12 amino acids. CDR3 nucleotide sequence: TGCAGCGTTGAAGGCCCTGACTATGGCTACACCTTC. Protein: CSVEGPDYGYTF.

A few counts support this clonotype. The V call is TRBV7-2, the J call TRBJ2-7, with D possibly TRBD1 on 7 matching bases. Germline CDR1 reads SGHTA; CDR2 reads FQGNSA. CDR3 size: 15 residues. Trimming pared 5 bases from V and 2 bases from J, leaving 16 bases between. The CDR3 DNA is TGTGCCAGCAGCGAAGGGACAGCGGGCGCCTACGAGCAGTACTTC. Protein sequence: CASSEGTAGAYEQYF.

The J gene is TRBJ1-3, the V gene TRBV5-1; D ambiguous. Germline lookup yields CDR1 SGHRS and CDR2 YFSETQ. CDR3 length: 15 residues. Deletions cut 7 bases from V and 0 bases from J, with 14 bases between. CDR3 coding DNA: TGCGCCAGCGCTAGTACCGGGGACTCTGGAAACACCATATATTTT. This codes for CASASTGDSGNTIYF. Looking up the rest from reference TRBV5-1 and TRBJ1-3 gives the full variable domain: KAGVTQTPRYLIKTRGQQVTLSCSPISGHRSVSWYQQTPGQGLQFLFEYFSETQRNKGNFPGRFSGRQFSNSRSEMNVSTLELGDSALYLCASASTGDSGNTIYFGEGSWLTVV.

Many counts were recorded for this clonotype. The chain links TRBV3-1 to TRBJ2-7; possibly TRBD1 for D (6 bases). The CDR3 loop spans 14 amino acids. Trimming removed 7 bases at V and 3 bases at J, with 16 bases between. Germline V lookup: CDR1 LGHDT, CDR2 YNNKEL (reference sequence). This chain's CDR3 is CASNPGQSFYEQYF. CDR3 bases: TGTGCCAGCAACCCGGGACAAAGCTTCTACGAGCAGTACTTC.

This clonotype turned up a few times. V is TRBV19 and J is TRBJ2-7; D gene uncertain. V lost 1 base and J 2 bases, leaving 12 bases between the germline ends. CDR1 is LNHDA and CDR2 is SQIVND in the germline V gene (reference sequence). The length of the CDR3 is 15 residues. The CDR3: CASSIATRSPYEQYF. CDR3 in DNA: TGTGCCAGTAGTATAGCGACCAGAAGCCCCTACGAGCAGTACTTC.

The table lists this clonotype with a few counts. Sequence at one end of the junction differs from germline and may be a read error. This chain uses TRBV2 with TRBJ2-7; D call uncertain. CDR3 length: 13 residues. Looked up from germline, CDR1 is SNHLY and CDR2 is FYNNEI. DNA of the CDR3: TGTGCCAGCAGTGAAGAGATGTGGCCCCTCCCCCTCTTC. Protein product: CASSEEMWPLPLF.

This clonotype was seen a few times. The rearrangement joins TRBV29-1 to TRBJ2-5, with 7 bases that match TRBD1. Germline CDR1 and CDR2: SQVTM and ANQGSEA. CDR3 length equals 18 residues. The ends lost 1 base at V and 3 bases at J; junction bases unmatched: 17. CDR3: CSVEAPGKRTGIKETQYF. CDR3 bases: TGCAGCGTTGAAGCCCCCGGGAAACGGACAGGAATAAAAGAGACCCAGTACTTC.

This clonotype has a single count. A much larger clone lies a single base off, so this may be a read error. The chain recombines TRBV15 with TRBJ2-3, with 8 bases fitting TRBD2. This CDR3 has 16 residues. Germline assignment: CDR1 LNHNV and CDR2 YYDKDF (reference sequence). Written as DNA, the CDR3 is TGTGCCAGCAGCTCCCGGGGTAGCGGGGTCACAGATACGCAGTATTTT. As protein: CASSSRGSGVTDTQYF.

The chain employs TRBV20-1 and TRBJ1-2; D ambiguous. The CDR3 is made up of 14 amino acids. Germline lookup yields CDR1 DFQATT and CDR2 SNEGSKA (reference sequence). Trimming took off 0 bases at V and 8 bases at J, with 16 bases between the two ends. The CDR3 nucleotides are TGCAGTGCTAGAGATAGGGAAGATAACCGGGGCTACACCTTC. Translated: CSARDREDNRGYTF.

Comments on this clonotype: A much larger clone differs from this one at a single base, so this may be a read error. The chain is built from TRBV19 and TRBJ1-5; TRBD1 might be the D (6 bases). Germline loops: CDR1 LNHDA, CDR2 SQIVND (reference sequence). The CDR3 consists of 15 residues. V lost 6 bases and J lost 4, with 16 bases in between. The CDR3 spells CASSSGTQSNQPQHF. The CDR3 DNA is TGTGCCAGTAGCTCAGGGACACAGAGTAATCAGCCCCAGCATTTT. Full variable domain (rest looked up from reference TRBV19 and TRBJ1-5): DGGITQSPKYLFRKEGQNVTLSCEQNLNHDAMYWYRQDPGQGLRLIYYSQIVNDFQKGDIAEGYSVSREKKESFPLTVTSAQKNPTAFYLCASSSGTQSNQPQHFGDGTRLSIL.

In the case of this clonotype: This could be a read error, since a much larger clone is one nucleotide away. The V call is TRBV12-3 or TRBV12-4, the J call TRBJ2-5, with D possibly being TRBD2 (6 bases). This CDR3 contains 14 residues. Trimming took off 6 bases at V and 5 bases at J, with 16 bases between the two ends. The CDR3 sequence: CASSRPRERETQYF. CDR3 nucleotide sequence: TGTGCCAGCAGCCGCCCACGGGAGCGGGAGACCCAGTACTTC.

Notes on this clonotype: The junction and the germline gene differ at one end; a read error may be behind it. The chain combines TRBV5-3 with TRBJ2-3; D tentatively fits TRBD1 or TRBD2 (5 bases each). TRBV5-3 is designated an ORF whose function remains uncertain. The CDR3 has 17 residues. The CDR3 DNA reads TGTGCCAGCAGCTTGAGGTGGGGGACCCTCGGGACAGATACGCAGTATTTT. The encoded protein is CASSLRWGTLGTDTQYF.

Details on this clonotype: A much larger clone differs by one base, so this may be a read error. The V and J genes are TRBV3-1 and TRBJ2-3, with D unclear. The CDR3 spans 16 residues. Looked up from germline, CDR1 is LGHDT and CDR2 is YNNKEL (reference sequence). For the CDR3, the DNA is TGTGCCGGCAGCCAAGAAGGATCGGCCTACACAGATACGCAGTATTTT. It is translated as CAGSQEGSAYTDTQYF.

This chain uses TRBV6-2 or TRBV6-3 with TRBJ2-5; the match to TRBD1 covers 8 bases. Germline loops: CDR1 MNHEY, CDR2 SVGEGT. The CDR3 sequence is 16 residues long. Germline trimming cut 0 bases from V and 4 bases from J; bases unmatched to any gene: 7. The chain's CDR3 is CASSYSSGQGIETQYF. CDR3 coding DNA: TGTGCCAGCAGTTACTCATCCGGACAGGGTATAGAGACCCAGTACTTC.